The clone carrying this T cell receptor beta chain turned up a few times. This CDR3 has 13 amino acids. V shed 9 bases and J 10 bases; nucleotides not matched to a gene: 13. Germline CDR1 reads SEHNR; CDR2 reads FQNEAQ (reference sequence). TCRdb reprocessed the reads via MiXCR and lists one record per CDR3 protein. The repertoire holds 500,000 to 600,000 distinct CDR3 sequences, 15% to 20% seen once, with roughly a quarter in the top ten. The sample originates from a study of T cell repertoires in cytomegalovirus infection. The chain links TRBV7-9 to TRBJ1-1; 8 nucleotides agree with TRBD1. Sequenced input: CD8+ T cells from PBMCs. The sequence came from a human donor in good health (CMV status not recorded). Some clones in this sample may be carry-over from other donors' samples. Here the CDR3 DNA reads TGTGCCAGTCGCCAAGGACAGGGACCCATAGCTTTCTTT. Protein sequence: CASRQGQGPIAFF.